These T cell receptor beta chains were read from a single sample in a study of T cells in Graves' hyperthyroidism and ophthalmopathy. TCRdb called the multiplex PCR reads again in MiXCR, with one record for every CDR3 protein. This table holds fewer than 450,000 distinct CDR3 sequences, approximately 18% found once. The sequenced sample consisted of blood. The receptors derive from a woman aged 25 to 39 with Graves' hyperthyroidism that later progressed to Graves' ophthalmopathy. The CDR3 runs from the conserved cysteine through the conserved F or W. The D gene is left open where the match is weak. Clone size is not always given. Where it is, it says once, few, many or a class for expanded clones.

TRBV4-1	TRBD2	many	TRBJ2-5	TGCGCCAGCAGCCAAGATAATTTAGGGACTATCAAAGAGACCCAGTACTTC	CASSQDNLGTIKETQYF
TRBV20-1	TRBD2	many	TRBJ2-7	TGCAGTGCTAGAGATCAACTAGCGGGTTACTCCTACGAGCAGTACTTC	CSARDQLAGYSYEQYF
TRBV7-9	-	-	TRBJ2-3	TGTGCCAGCAGCTTCGTGGCCATCAACACAGGTACGCAGTATTTT	CASSFVAINTGTQYF
TRBV7-9	-	-	TRBJ1-1	TGTGCCAGCAGCTCACCGCGTAGGACAGAGAACACTGAAGCTTTCTTT	CASSSPRRTENTEAFF
TRBV2	TRBD1	many	TRBJ2-5	TGTGCCAGCAGGTTGGACAGGGGACAAGAGACCCAGTACTTC	CASRLDRGQETQYF
TRBV5-1	-	many	TRBJ2-7	TGCGCCAGCAACCCAGGAGGAGGGGGGGACTACGAGCAGTACTTC	CASNPGGGGDYEQYF
TRBV20-1	-	-	TRBJ2-3	TGCAGTGCTAGTATGGTATCCGCCGGGGTAGGAGATACGCAGTATTTT	CSASMVSAGVGDTQYF
TRBV6-5	-	-	TRBJ1-2	TGTGCCAGCAGTTACACCAAACGGGACGGCTACACCTTC	CASSYTKRDGYTF
TRBV5-1	-	-	TRBJ1-2	TGCGCCAGCAGCTTGGGGTCGGACAGCGCTGATGGCTACACCTTC	CASSLGSDSADGYTF
TRBV6-1	-	-	TRBJ1-1	TGTGCCAGCGGTGAGGACAGCCACCCACGTTATGCTTTCTTT	CASGEDSHPRYAFF
TRBV29-1	-	many	TRBJ1-2	TGCAGCGTTGAAGATCTGCGGCGTGGCTACACCTTC	CSVEDLRRGYTF